This is a list of T cell receptor beta chains from one sample in a study of cytomegalovirus exposure and HLA in healthy donors. Here immunoSEQ multiplex PCR was the method, and the copy in TCRdb shows in-frame clones only, minus some. This sample has 73,000 or so clones, with roughly 73% found just once. Sample: PBMCs. The receptors shown here come from a woman aged 40 to 49 in good health and CMV-seropositive. Both conserved end residues are part of each CDR3. The order of the fields is V gene, D gene, clone size, J gene, CDR3 DNA, CDR3 protein. A D gene is named only where the DNA matches it firmly. Where a row states a size, it is once, few, many or the class of an expanded clone; other rows omit it.

TRBV9	.	.	TRBJ2-7	TGTGCCAGCAGCGGAGATCACTACGAGCAGTACTTC	CASSGDHYEQYF
TRBV27	.	few	TRBJ1-5	TGTGCCAGCAGTACAGGGAATCAGCCCCAGCATTTT	CASSTGNQPQHF
TRBV5-1	.	few	TRBJ1-1	TGCGCCAGCAGCTTGGGTGATTCGGGTGGGAGCACTGAAGCTTTCTTT	CASSLGDSGGSTEAFF
TRBV27	.	.	TRBJ2-5	TGTGCCAGCAGCGAACAGGGGGGGGAGTACCCAGAGATGACCCAGTACTTC	CASSEQGGEYPEMTQYF
TRBV5-8	TRBD1	.	TRBJ2-7	TGTGCCAGCAGCCCAAAGACAGGGGGCCTGTACTTC	CASSPKTGGLYF
TRBV7-2	TRBD2	.	TRBJ2-7	TGTGCCAGCAGCCTACGACTAGCGGGAGGCCACGAGCAGTACTTC	CASSLRLAGGHEQYF
TRBV7-8	.	.	TRBJ1-5	TGTGCCAGCAGACGGTCCCCGGATCAGCCCCAGCATTTT	CASRRSPDQPQHF
TRBV5-1	TRBD1	.	TRBJ1-1	TGCGCCAGCAGCCAGGGACAGCTGAACACTGAAGCTTTCTTT	CASSQGQLNTEAFF
TRBV27	.	.	TRBJ1-5	TGTGCCAGCAGTTTGAGGGTAGGGAATCAGCCCCAGCATTTT	CASSLRVGNQPQHF
TRBV5-1	.	.	TRBJ2-7	TGCGCCAGCAGCTTAGGGACTGGGCCCTACGAGCAGTACTTC	CASSLGTGPYEQYF
TRBV5-5	.	.	TRBJ1-1	TGTGCCAGCAGCTTGGCGGGGGGAGTGAACACTGAAGCTTTCTTT	CASSLAGGVNTEAFF
TRBV29-1	.	.	TRBJ2-2	TGCAGCGTTGCACAGGAAAACACCGGGGAGCTGTTTTTT	CSVAQENTGELFF
TRBV19	TRBD2	.	TRBJ2-3	TGTGCCAGTAGTCCGGGACTAGCGGGACTATCGCAGTATTTT	CASSPGLAGLSQYF
TRBV2	TRBD2	.	TRBJ2-1	TGTGCCAGCACCCGGACTAGCGGGAGCGACAATGAGCAGTTCTTC	CASTRTSGSDNEQFF
TRBV7-2	TRBD2	.	TRBJ2-7	TGTGCCAGCAGCTTAACTCTAGCGGGATACTACGAGCAGTACTTC	CASSLTLAGYYEQYF
TRBV6-5	.	.	TRBJ1-1	TGTGCCAGCAGTTTACAGGGCTCAGCTTTCTTT	CASSLQGSAFF
TRBV29-1	.	.	TRBJ1-2	TGCAGCGTTGTTGGAGAGCCAAACTATGGCTACACCTTC	CSVVGEPNYGYTF
TRBV9	.	few	TRBJ1-1	TGTGCCAGCAGCTTTACGGGGGGGAGCACTGAAGCTTTCTTT	CASSFTGGSTEAFF
TRBV6-5	.	.	TRBJ2-1	TGTGCCAGCAGTTCGGACTACGGGTGGAATGAGCAGTTCTTC	CASSSDYGWNEQFF
TRBV28	TRBD1	.	TRBJ2-7	TGTGCCAGCAGTGGGGGGACAGGGATAGAGTCCTACGAGCAGTACTTC	CASSGGTGIESYEQYF
TRBV10-3	.	.	TRBJ2-1	TGTGCCATCAGTGAAGCAGGGAGGACGGGTGAGCAGTTCTTC	CAISEAGRTGEQFF
TRBV27	TRBD2	.	TRBJ2-1	TGTGCCAGCAGTTTATTGGGGGGGGTGGGTGAGCAGTTCTTC	CASSLLGGVGEQFF
TRBV2	TRBD2	.	TRBJ2-3	TGTGCCAGCAGGTGGACTAGTATGTCGACAGATACGCAGTATTTT	CASRWTSMSTDTQYF
TRBV10-1	TRBD1	few	TRBJ2-7	TGCGCCAGCAGGCAACAGGGGACCCACGAGCAGTACTTC	CASRQQGTHEQYF
TRBV28	.	.	TRBJ2-5	TGTGCCAGCAGTCCCCTGACACATTACGGAGAGACCCAGTACTTC	CASSPLTHYGETQYF
TRBV18	.	.	TRBJ1-1	TGTGCCAGCTCAGCTATCGACTTACCGAACACTGAAGCTTTCTTT	CASSAIDLPNTEAFF
TRBV28	TRBD2	.	TRBJ2-7	TGTGCCAGCAGTCCACCCCTGCCTAGCGGGATCAACGAGCAGTACTTC	CASSPPLPSGINEQYF
TRBV4-1	TRBD1	.	TRBJ1-4	TGCGCCAGCAGCCAATATCCCGGGACAGGCACTAATGAAAAACTGTTTTTT	CASSQYPGTGTNEKLFF
TRBV5-1	.	.	TRBJ1-2	TGCGCCAGCAGCTCCACCGACACAGGGTGGAGTGGCTACACCTTC	CASSSTDTGWSGYTF
TRBV4-1	.	.	TRBJ2-5	TGCGCCAGCAGCCAAGGGGCGGAGACCCAGTACTTC	CASSQGAETQYF
TRBV28	TRBD1	.	TRBJ1-1	TGTGCCAGCAGGCCAGGGGGGTCGAACACTGAAGCTTTCTTT	CASRPGGSNTEAFF
TRBV9	TRBD2	.	TRBJ2-2	TGTGCCAGCAGCGTAGAGGGACTATCGGCCGGGGAGCTGTTTTTT	CASSVEGLSAGELFF
TRBV5-4	TRBD1	few	TRBJ1-2	TGTGCCAGCAGCTTGGGAACCTTGGGGACAGGGGTTGGCTACACCTTC	CASSLGTLGTGVGYTF
TRBV28	.	.	TRBJ2-5	TGTGCCAGCAGCCACGGTAAACAGGGCGGCGAGACCCAGTACTTC	CASSHGKQGGETQYF
TRBV5-1	.	.	TRBJ1-1	TGCGCCAGCAGCTTGGCTTTGAACACTGAAGCTTTCTTT	CASSLALNTEAFF
TRBV5-4	.	.	TRBJ2-6	TGTGCCAGCAGCACCAGACAGGAGAGCTCTGGGGCCAACGTCCTGACTTTC	CASSTRQESSGANVLTF
TRBV6-5	TRBD2	.	TRBJ2-5	TGTGCCAGCAGAGGACTAGCGGGGACCCAAGAGACCCAGTACTTC	CASRGLAGTQETQYF
TRBV27	.	few	TRBJ1-6	TGTGCCAGCAGTTTATTCGCCCCTGGAGGAAATTCACCCCTCCACTTT	CASSLFAPGGNSPLHF
TRBV4-3	.	.	TRBJ2-2	TGCGCCAGCAGCCAGATTGCGACCGGGGAGCTGTTTTTT	CASSQIATGELFF
TRBV10-3	.	.	TRBJ1-1	TGTGCCATCAGGACAGATTCATACACTGAAGCTTTCTTT	CAIRTDSYTEAFF
TRBV30	TRBD1	.	TRBJ1-2	TGTGCCTGGATCACTCCCAGGGGGTACGGCTATGGCTACACCTTC	CAWITPRGYGYGYTF
TRBV6-1	.	.	TRBJ1-2	TGTGCCAGCAGTGAGTTATACAGTAACTATGGCTACACCTTC	CASSELYSNYGYTF
TRBV2	.	once	TRBJ2-2	TGTGCCACCTGGGGCTACCAGGGCTCCGGGGAGCTGTTTTTT	CATWGYQGSGELFF
TRBV27	.	.	TRBJ1-2	TGTGCCAGCAGGAGGCGACAGGAACCAAATTATGGCTACACCTTC	CASRRRQEPNYGYTF
TRBV11-2	.	.	TRBJ2-3	TGTGCCAGCAGCTTGATAGGCCGGGAGACGCAGTATTTT	CASSLIGRETQYF